Below, 26 T cell receptor beta chains from the same sample are listed, as sequenced in a study of T cells in narcolepsy. Libraries were prepared by immunoSEQ multiplex PCR; TCRdb keeps only in-frame clonotypes and omits some of them. The data show some 13,000 clones, around 90% seen once. Material: CD45RA- memory CD4+ T cells from PBMCs. The receptors stem from a human donor with narcolepsy.

The chain uses TRBV19 and TRBJ2-5; maybe TRBD2 (5 bases). The DNA end lines up better with TRBJ2-7; the J call may be wrong. The CDR3 is 12 residues long. Germline-derived CDR1 and CDR2 are LNHDA and SQIVND (reference sequence). The chain's CDR3 is CASRAREGEQYF. CDR3 DNA: TGTGCCAGTAGGGCTCGCGAGGGCGAGCAGTACTTC.

The chain carries TRBV7-6 and TRBJ1-5, with 9 bases identical to TRBD1. CDR1 is SGHVS, CDR2 FNYEAQ, per germline. The ends lost 4 bases at V and 4 bases at J; junction bases unmatched: 5. The CDR3 loop spans 15 amino acids. The CDR3 spells CASSWGTGRNQPQHF. The CDR3 region has the DNA TGTGCCAGCAGCTGGGGGACAGGGCGGAATCAGCCCCAGCATTTT. Variable domain in full (rest from reference TRBV7-6 and TRBJ1-5): GAGVSQSPRYKVTKRGQDVALRCDPISGHVSLYWYRQALGQGPEFLTYFNYEAQQDKSGLPNDRFSAERPEGSISTLTIQRTEQRDSAMYRCASSWGTGRNQPQHFGDGTRLSIL.

J is TRBJ2-1 and V is TRBV6-1; D is possibly TRBD2 (5 bases). Germline V gives CDR1 MNHNS, CDR2 SASEGT. V was clipped by 1 base and J by 4 bases, with 8 bases between them. The CDR3 sequence is 14 residues long. The chain's CDR3 is CASSEGGRYNEQFF. The CDR3 region has the DNA TGTGCCAGCAGTGAAGGTGGGAGATACAATGAGCAGTTCTTC.

The rearrangement uses TRBV5-1 and TRBJ2-2, with a tentative D call TRBD1 (5 bases). The CDR3 is 16 amino acids. Germline CDR1 is SGHRS and CDR2 is YFSETQ. V shed 4 bases and J shed 1 base, with 14 bases lying between them. CDR3 bases: TGCGCCAGCAGCCCCCAGGGCAATTTGAACACCGGGGAGCTGTTTTTT. This codes for CASSPQGNLNTGELFF.

V and J are TRBV9 and TRBJ2-1; 7 bases match TRBD2. CDR3 length: 16 amino acids. Trimming took 0 bases from V and 0 from J; bases not matched to a gene: 3. Germline V lookup: CDR1 SGDLS, CDR2 YYNGEE. The CDR3 sequence is CASSVAAGVSYNEQFF. Written as DNA, the CDR3 is TGTGCCAGCAGCGTAGCCGCGGGAGTCTCCTACAATGAGCAGTTCTTC.

This chain joins TRBV18 and TRBJ2-5; D gene ambiguous. This CDR3 spans 14 amino acids. Trimming shortened V by 3 bases and J by 1 base, and 9 bases separated the two germline ends. Germline CDR1 KGHSH, CDR2 LQKENI. In nucleotides, the CDR3 is TGTGCCAGCTCACCTCGACAACCCCAAGAGACCCAGTACTTC. It specifies CASSPRQPQETQYF.

V is TRBV19 and J is TRBJ2-2; 12 bases match TRBD2. Germline assignment: CDR1 LNHDA and CDR2 SQIVND (reference sequence). The junction had 7 bases not matched to a gene; V was cut back by 1 base and J by 7 bases. This CDR3 spans 17 amino acids. Here the CDR3 reads CASSIGLAGEYNGELFF. The CDR3 DNA reads TGTGCCAGTAGTATAGGACTAGCGGGAGAGTATAACGGGGAGCTGTTTTTT.

This clone was seen just once. J is TRBJ1-1 and V is TRBV11-2, with D possibly matching TRBD1 (5 bases). The CDR3 covers 16 residues. Trimming removed 1 base from V and 1 base from J, with 13 bases in between. Germline assignment: CDR1 SGHAT and CDR2 FQNNGV. CDR3 sequence (DNA): TGTGCCAGCAGCTTAGGACAGTTGTTGACGAACACTGAAGCTTTCTTT. Encoded protein: CASSLGQLLTNTEAFF.

V gene TRBV2 combines with J gene TRBJ2-3, with D maybe TRBD2 (6 bases). CDR1 is SNHLY, CDR2 FYNNEI, per germline. This CDR3 is 12 amino acids long. The V and J ends lost 8 bases and 7 bases respectively, with 13 bases between them. The CDR3 sequence: CASLPGGHTQYF. DNA for the CDR3: TGTGCCAGCCTCCCCGGGGGACATACGCAGTATTTT. Filled out from reference TRBV2 and TRBJ2-3, the complete variable domain reads EPEVTQTPSHQVTQMGQEVILRCVPISNHLYFYWYRQILGQKVEFLVSFYNNEISEKSEIFDDQFSVERPDGSNFTLKIRSTKLEDSAMYFCASLPGGHTQYFGPGTRLTVL.

The CDR3 loop is CASQGGLPNTEAFF. The CDR3 nucleotides are TGTGCCAGCCAAGGAGGCCTCCCGAACACTGAAGCTTTCTTT. The gene calls are TRBV6-4 and TRBJ1-1; D gene ambiguous. This CDR3 has 14 amino acids. CDR1 MRHNA and CDR2 SNTAGT come from the germline V gene. V was pared by 8 bases and J by 1 base, with 14 bases between.

Notes on this clone: One end of the junction varies from germline; a read error may be responsible. This same CDR3 is encoded by further DNA sequences in the sample. The chain couples TRBV30 to TRBJ2-7, with unresolved D. Looked up from germline, CDR1 is GTSNPN and CDR2 is SVGIG (reference sequence). The CDR3 sequence is 13 residues long. CDR3 protein: CAWSVLRAYEQYF. CDR3 DNA: TGTGCTTGGAGTGTACTCCGTGCCTACGAGCAGTACTTC.

The genes are TRBV27 and TRBJ2-6, with D unresolved. Trimming took off 4 bases at V and 0 bases at J, with 4 bases between the two ends. This CDR3 is 14 amino acids long. Germline CDR1 is MNHEY and CDR2 is SMNVEV (reference sequence). CDR3 DNA: TGTGCCAGCAGTTCGAGCTCTGGGGCCAACGTCCTGACTTTC. Translation gives CASSSSSGANVLTF.

The genes are TRBV7-8 and TRBJ2-6; no clear D. V was clipped by 3 bases and J by 5 bases, with 23 bases between them. This CDR3 is 19 amino acids long. Looked up from germline, CDR1 is SGHVS and CDR2 is FQNEAQ. CDR3 in amino acids: CASSFVQFTHQSRANVLTF. The DNA of the CDR3 is TGTGCCAGCAGCTTTGTACAGTTTACCCACCAAAGTCGGGCCAACGTCCTGACTTTC.

The sample holds a few counts of this clone. This chain joins TRBV7-2 and TRBJ1-1; 10 nucleotides align to TRBD1. The germline V gene encodes CDR1 SGHTA and CDR2 FQGNSA. Trimming at V came to 4 bases and at J to 4 bases, leaving 6 bases not matched to a gene. The CDR3 runs to 15 residues. The DNA for the CDR3 is TGTGCCAGCAGCTCGACAGGGGGCGGGCCCACTGAAGCTTTCTTT. Its protein product is CASSSTGGGPTEAFF. Drawing the rest from reference TRBV7-2 and TRBJ1-1, the complete variable domain is GAGVSQSPSNKVTEKGKDVELRCDPISGHTALYWYRQSLGQGLEFLIYFQGNSAPDKSGLPSDRFSAERTGGSVSTLTIQRTQQEDSAVYLCASSSTGGGPTEAFFGQGTRLTVV.

This chain connects TRBV5-8 to TRBJ1-2; D perhaps matches TRBD1 (5 bases). The ends were cut back, 5 bases at V and 8 bases at J, with 16 bases in the middle. Germline CDR1 reads SGHTS; CDR2 reads YDEGEE. The CDR3 runs to 13 residues. This chain's CDR3 is CASRPDMLRGYTF. In DNA, the CDR3 is TGTGCCAGCAGACCGGACATGCTTAGAGGCTACACCTTC.

The chain joins TRBV27 to TRBJ1-5; perhaps TRBD1 as D (6 bases). The ends were cut back, 8 bases at V and 3 bases at J, with 17 bases in the middle. Germline V gene lookup returns CDR1 MNHEY and CDR2 SMNVEV (reference sequence). This CDR3 has 15 residues. CDR3 amino acids: CASGRTALTNQPQHF. In DNA, the CDR3 is TGTGCCAGCGGGCGGACAGCTCTAACCAATCAGCCCCAGCATTTT.

The chain carries TRBV7-2 and TRBJ2-3, with a possible D match to TRBD2 (6 bases). V was pared by 3 bases and J by 9 bases, with 13 bases between. Germline assignment: CDR1 SGHTA and CDR2 FQGNSA. The CDR3 runs 13 residues. CDR3 DNA: TGTGCCAGCAGCTTCGAACTAGCAGGGACGCAGTATTTT. It codes for CASSFELAGTQYF.

The chain links TRBV30 to TRBJ2-1, with 14 bases identical to TRBD2. The CDR3 is made up of 15 amino acids. Trimming at V came to 1 base and at J to 9 bases, leaving 5 bases not matched to a gene. Germline V gives CDR1 GTSNPN, CDR2 SVGIG (reference sequence). The CDR3 region is CAWSATSGRAGEQFF. In nucleotides, the CDR3 is TGTGCCTGGAGTGCGACTAGCGGGAGGGCCGGTGAGCAGTTCTTC.

There are a few counts of this clone. The genes are TRBV6-5 and TRBJ1-4, with 8 bases lining up with TRBD1. The CDR3 is made up of 15 amino acids. The germline V gene has CDR1 MNHEY and CDR2 SVGAGI. V lost 8 bases to trimming and J lost 10 bases; unmatched junction nucleotides: 15. CDR3 loop: CASGLQGTGLAKLFF. CDR3 coding DNA: TGTGCCAGCGGACTACAGGGGACAGGCTTAGCAAAACTGTTTTTT.

In its sample, this clone was seen a few times. The chain combines TRBV18 with TRBJ1-2, with D hard to call. The CDR3 sequence is 12 residues long. Germline V lookup: CDR1 KGHSH, CDR2 LQKENI. The germline V and J ends were trimmed by 3 bases and 8 bases, with 10 bases remaining between them. CDR3 loop: CASSPSTWGYTF. The CDR3 DNA reads as TGTGCCAGCTCACCGAGTACCTGGGGCTACACCTTC.

The V gene is TRBV7-2, the J gene TRBJ2-7, with 8 bases lining up with TRBD2. Trimming at V came to 2 bases and at J to 1 base, leaving 4 bases not matched to a gene. The germline V gene encodes CDR1 SGHTA and CDR2 FQGNSA. The CDR3 covers 15 residues. CDR3 nucleotides: TGTGCCAGCAGCTTAACGAGCGGGAGTTCCTACGAGCAGTACTTC. It specifies CASSLTSGSSYEQYF.

The table lists this clone with a count of one. The chain combines TRBV5-4 with TRBJ1-1; 8 bases agree with TRBD1. The CDR3 loop spans 15 amino acids. V was pared by 2 bases and J by 4 bases, with 7 bases of the junction left unmatched. Looked up from germline, CDR1 is SGHNT and CDR2 is YYREEE (reference sequence). Here the CDR3 reads CASSFGTGGSTEAFF. CDR3 coding DNA: TGTGCCAGCAGCTTTGGGACAGGAGGGAGCACTGAAGCTTTCTTT.

This clone was found once. The rearrangement joins TRBV5-6 to TRBJ1-5; D is undetermined. CDR1 is SGHDT, CDR2 YYEEEE, per germline. Trimming removed 1 base at V and 5 bases at J, with 13 bases between. This CDR3 is built from 15 residues. Here the CDR3 DNA reads TGTGCCAGCAGCTTGTATAGGCAGGTTGATCAGCCCCAGCATTTT. This gives the protein CASSLYRQVDQPQHF.

This sequence joins TRBV5-1 and TRBJ2-7; D might be TRBD1 (5 bases). Germline loops: CDR1 SGHRS, CDR2 YFSETQ. V lost 0 bases, J lost 3 bases, and 13 bases lay in between. CDR3 length: 15 amino acids. The chain's CDR3 is CASSLAPGSVYEQYF. The CDR3 DNA is TGCGCCAGCAGCTTGGCTCCAGGGTCGGTCTACGAGCAGTACTTC.

This chain links TRBV21-1 with TRBJ2-2; the D call of TRBD2 is as the table states it, not checked on the DNA. TRBV21-1 is a pseudogene. CDR3 length: 11 amino acids. The CDR3 is CANEAAGELFF. CDR3 in DNA: TGTGCCAACGAAGCGGCCGGGGAGCTGTTTTTT.

The chain links TRBV30 to TRBJ1-1; D possibly corresponds to TRBD1 (6 bases). Germline V CDR1 and CDR2: GTSNPN, SVGIG (reference sequence). V lost 6 bases and J lost 10, with 15 bases in between. This CDR3 comprises 11 residues. CDR3 sequence: CACTQGRVAFF. DNA of the CDR3: TGTGCCTGCACACAGGGTAGAGTAGCTTTCTTT.